The 20 T cell receptor beta chains reported below all come from one sample, sequenced in a study of T cell changes during pregnancy in multiple sclerosis. TCRdb keeps only in-frame clones here, not all; method: immunoSEQ multiplex PCR. The sample records tens of thousands of clones, roughly nine tenths being singletons. Sequenced here: PBMCs, sampled in the first trimester of pregnancy. All receptors come from a female donor in good health, serving as a control in a pregnancy study. Some clones in this sample may be carry-over from other donors' samples.

This chain links TRBV14 with TRBJ1-2; 7 bases are a match to TRBD1. CDR1 is SGHDN, CDR2 FVKESK, per germline. The CDR3 spans 15 residues. J gave up 1 base and V 4 bases, and 6 bases lay outside the gene matches. CDR3 in amino acids: CASSPTTGINYGYTF. In DNA form, the CDR3 reads TGTGCCAGCAGCCCTACGACAGGGATTAACTATGGCTACACCTTC.

This clone was observed a handful of times. The chain uses TRBV7-9 and TRBJ2-5, with TRBD2 identical over 7 bases. Unmatched junction bases numbered 4, after V lost 3 bases and J lost 3 bases. CDR1 and CDR2 (germline): SEHNR, FQNEAQ (reference sequence). The CDR3 has 14 residues. This chain's CDR3 is CASSFGTTKETQYF. The CDR3 DNA sequence: TGTGCCAGCAGCTTTGGGACTACCAAAGAGACCCAGTACTTC.

As DNA, the CDR3 is TGTGCCAGCAGCTTACTGCTAGCGGGGTCCAATGAGCAGTTCTTC. It translates to CASSLLLAGSNEQFF. This sequence joins TRBV7-3 and TRBJ2-1; 9 bases are shared with TRBD2. V lost 2 bases to trimming and J lost 6 bases; unmatched junction nucleotides: 5. Germline lookup yields CDR1 SGHTA and CDR2 FQGTGA. The CDR3 totals 15 residues. Full variable domain (outside the CDR3, taken from reference TRBV7-3 and TRBJ2-1): GAGVSQTPSNKVTEKGKYVELRCDPISGHTALYWYRQSLGQGPEFLIYFQGTGAADDSGLPNDRFFAVRPEGSVSTLKIQRTERGDSAVYLCASSLLLAGSNEQFFGPGTRLTVL.

The rearrangement joins TRBV19 to TRBJ1-1; TRBD1 is a possible D gene (6 bases). This CDR3 has 13 amino acids. V lost 4 bases and J lost 2, with 8 bases in between. In germline, CDR1 is LNHDA, CDR2 SQIVND (reference sequence). CDR3 protein: CASSTDRNTEAFF. CDR3 bases: TGTGCCAGTAGTACGGACAGAAACACTGAAGCTTTCTTT.

This rearrangement joins TRBV7-9 to TRBJ2-3; 7 bases are shared with TRBD1. Germline V gives CDR1 SEHNR, CDR2 FQNEAQ (reference sequence). The J segment lost 9 bases and the V segment lost 4 bases, leaving 7 bases of the junction unmatched. The CDR3 runs to 13 residues. The DNA of the CDR3 is TGTGCCAGCAGCTCGGGACAGAAGGAAACGCAGTATTTT. As protein: CASSSGQKETQYF.

In DNA, the CDR3 is TGTGCCAGCAGCCCGGGACTAGCGGGTTACAATGAGCAGTTCTTC. Protein product: CASSPGLAGYNEQFF. The chain has TRBV11-2 and TRBJ2-1; 12 bases line up with TRBD2. The CDR3 is made up of 15 amino acids. Germline V gives CDR1 SGHAT, CDR2 FQNNGV. The J segment lost 4 bases and the V segment lost 5 bases, leaving 3 bases of the junction unmatched.

J is TRBJ2-7 and V is TRBV11-2; TRBD1 aligns across 12 bases. Germline loops: CDR1 SGHAT, CDR2 FQNNGV. The CDR3 contains 16 residues. Trimming took 5 bases from V and 4 from J; bases not matched to a gene: 9. The CDR3, as DNA: TGTGCCAGCAGCCGCGAGGGGACAGGGGGCGAGTACGAGCAGTACTTC. Translation gives CASSREGTGGEYEQYF.

This chain uses TRBV6-5 with TRBJ2-7, with a weak D call TRBD2 (5 bases). This CDR3 is built from 13 residues. Looked up from germline, CDR1 is MNHEY and CDR2 is SVGAGI. Trimming removed 6 bases from V and 4 bases from J, with 13 bases in between. The DNA of the CDR3 is TGTGCCAGCAGCCCCAGAGGGTTGTACGAGCAGTACTTC. Residues: CASSPRGLYEQYF.

The sample holds one count of this clone. The chain recombines TRBV21-1 with TRBJ1-2; the D call in the table, TRBD1, was not verified against the DNA. TRBV21-1 is noted as a pseudogene. This CDR3 contains 13 residues. CDR3 sequence (DNA): TGTGCCAGCAATCGACAGAAGACCTATGGCTACACCTTC. This sequence encodes CASNRQKTYGYTF.

This chain uses TRBV6-5 with TRBJ2-7; perhaps TRBD1 as D (6 bases). V lost 4 bases to trimming and J lost 2 bases, with 12 bases between them. The length of the CDR3 is 14 residues. Germline-derived CDR1 and CDR2 are MNHEY and SVGAGI. CDR3 sequence (DNA): TGTGCCAGCAGTTCAGCCACAGGGCCCTACGAGCAGTACTTC. Protein: CASSSATGPYEQYF.

Only a few counts were recorded for this clone. The CDR3 protein is CASSVKTGNTEAFF. CDR3 in DNA: TGTGCCAGCAGTGTCAAAACAGGGAACACTGAAGCTTTCTTT. This chain uses TRBV25-1 with TRBJ1-1; D might be TRBD1 (5 bases). The CDR3 sequence is 14 residues long. Germline loops: CDR1 MGHDK, CDR2 SYGVNS. V gave up 4 bases and J gave up 1 base, with 10 bases separating them.

This chain links TRBV5-1 with TRBJ2-2; D is possibly TRBD1 (5 bases). This CDR3 comprises 13 residues. The ends were cut back, 3 bases at V and 4 bases at J, with 7 bases in the middle. In germline, CDR1 is SGHRS, CDR2 YFSETQ. CDR3 residues: CASSSQGTGELFF. The CDR3 DNA reads TGCGCCAGCAGCTCGCAGGGCACCGGGGAGCTGTTTTTT.

This chain joins TRBV5-6 and TRBJ2-1; 12 nucleotides align to TRBD2. Trimming at V came to 4 bases and at J to 5 bases, leaving 4 bases not matched to a gene. Looked up from germline, CDR1 is SGHDT and CDR2 is YYEEEE. The CDR3 is 15 amino acids. CDR3: CASSLRLAGDNEQFF. The DNA of the CDR3 is TGTGCCAGCAGCCTACGACTAGCGGGGGACAATGAGCAGTTCTTC.

The genes are TRBV5-4 and TRBJ2-1, with 8 bases lining up with TRBD2. Germline V gene data show CDR1 as SGHNT and CDR2 as YYREEE (reference sequence). Trimming cost V 0 bases and J 2 bases; bases outside gene matches: 7. The length of the CDR3 is 17 residues. CDR3 residues: CASSLERGRDPYNEQFF. The CDR3 DNA is TGTGCCAGCAGCTTGGAGCGGGGGCGTGACCCCTACAATGAGCAGTTCTTC.

V and J are TRBV5-4 and TRBJ2-7; TRBD1 aligns across 7 bases. The V and J ends lost 4 bases and 0 bases, in that order; junction bases with no gene match: 7. There are 15 residues in the CDR3. Per the germline V gene, CDR1 is SGHNT and CDR2 is YYREEE (reference sequence). The CDR3 coding sequence is TGTGCCAGCAGCACGGGACAGATAAGCTCCTACGAGCAGTACTTC. Its protein is CASSTGQISSYEQYF.

Only one count was recorded for this clone. The chain employs TRBV16 and TRBJ1-2; 8 nucleotides align to TRBD1. V lost 4 bases and J lost 2; bases outside the gene matches: 6. There are 15 residues in the CDR3. CDR1 and CDR2 (germline): KGHSY, FQNENV. The CDR3 reads CASSPHRGNNYGYTF. The DNA of the CDR3 is TGTGCCAGCAGCCCCCACAGGGGGAACAACTATGGCTACACCTTC. Looking up the rest from reference TRBV16 and TRBJ1-2 gives the full variable domain: GEEVAQTPKHLVRGEGQKAKLYCAPIKGHSYVFWYQQVLKNEFKFLISFQNENVFDETGMPKERFSAKCLPNSPCSLEIQATKLEDSAVYFCASSPHRGNNYGYTFGSGTRLTVV.

The chain is built from TRBV18 and TRBJ1-4; weak D call: TRBD1 (5 bases). V dropped 8 bases and J dropped 0 bases, with 10 bases sitting between them. This CDR3 spans 14 amino acids. Germline values: CDR1 KGHSH, CDR2 LQKENI. The CDR3 is CASRQSATNEKLFF. DNA of the CDR3: TGTGCCAGCCGACAGTCTGCAACTAATGAAAAACTGTTTTTT.

This clone was detected once. The chain joins TRBV5-1 to TRBJ2-7, with D uncertain. Germline-derived CDR1 and CDR2 are SGHRS and YFSETQ. Trimming left V 2 bases short and J 4 bases short, with 7 bases between. This CDR3 spans 12 amino acids. CDR3 protein: CASSFGQYEQYF. The DNA for the CDR3 is TGCGCCAGCAGCTTTGGCCAATACGAGCAGTACTTC.

V usage is TRBV27 and J usage is TRBJ1-1; D is possibly TRBD1 (6 bases). Germline-derived CDR1 and CDR2 are MNHEY and SMNVEV (reference sequence). Deletions cut 5 bases from V and 1 base from J, with 14 bases between. The CDR3 is made up of 15 amino acids. In nucleotides, the CDR3 is TGTGCCAGCAGTGAGGACAGTTTTGGGAACACTGAAGCTTTCTTT. Translated: CASSEDSFGNTEAFF.

This clone was seen a single time. The chain uses TRBV6-4 and TRBJ1-5; maybe TRBD1 (5 bases). The V end was cut by 6 bases, the J end by 4 bases, with 10 bases between. CDR1 is MRHNA, CDR2 SNTAGT, per germline. The length of the CDR3 is 13 residues. CDR3 in DNA: TGTGCCAGCAGCAAGGAGGGGAATCAGCCCCAGCATTTT. This codes for CASSKEGNQPQHF.